The 12 T cell receptor beta chains below all came from one sample that was sequenced in a study of blood T cell repertoires in COVID-19. Assay: immunoSEQ multiplex PCR; the TCRdb copy retains only in-frame clones and omits some. The sample yields nearly 350,000 clones, more than 75% seen once. The sequenced sample was peripheral blood. All receptors derive from a young woman who had recovered from COVID-19.

The chain is built from TRBV7-2 and TRBJ1-2; possibly TRBD1 for D (5 bases). The CDR3 runs to 15 residues. V gave up 7 bases and J gave up 3 bases, with 18 bases separating them. CDR1 SGHTA and CDR2 FQGNSA come from the germline V gene. CDR3 residues: CASTPTPGTDYGYTF. The DNA of the CDR3 is TGTGCCAGCACCCCAACTCCGGGGACTGACTATGGCTACACCTTC.

V and J are TRBV5-5 and TRBJ2-3; TRBD1 might be the D (6 bases). Per germline, CDR1 SGHKS and CDR2 YYEKEE (reference sequence). CDR3 length: 14 residues. V lost 1 base to trimming and J lost 5 bases, with 11 bases between them. Here the CDR3 reads CASSLSTGRDTQYF. For the CDR3, the DNA is TGTGCCAGCAGCTTGTCTACAGGGAGAGATACGCAGTATTTT.

Remarks on this clone: This sample includes further DNA sequences coding for the same CDR3. V and J are TRBV15 and TRBJ2-1, with 11 bases aligning to TRBD2. With V trimmed by 4 bases and J by 2 bases, 1 base remained unmatched. The V gene's germline CDR1 is LNHNV and CDR2 YYDKDF (reference sequence). The CDR3 covers 15 residues. The CDR3 loop reads CATSTGLAAYNEQFF. The CDR3 bases are TGTGCCACCAGCACGGGACTAGCGGCCTACAATGAGCAGTTCTTC.

This chain links TRBV10-1 with TRBJ2-5, with a tentative D call TRBD1 (5 bases). The V gene lost 6 bases and the J gene lost 0 bases, with 8 bases spanning the gap. CDR3 length: 13 residues. CDR1 WNHNN and CDR2 SYGVQD come from the germline V gene (reference sequence). CDR3 DNA sequence: TGCGCCAGCAGCGCAGGGTACCAAGAGACCCAGTACTTC. This translates into CASSAGYQETQYF.

This chain joins TRBV6-1 and TRBJ1-3, with D possibly matching TRBD1 (6 bases). V lost 0 bases to trimming and J lost 2 bases, with 8 bases between them. The CDR3 extends over 15 amino acids. Per germline, CDR1 MNHNS and CDR2 SASEGT. The CDR3 DNA reads TGTGCCAGCAGTGAAGCGCGACAGGCTGGAAACACCATATATTTT. Protein product: CASSEARQAGNTIYF.

The rearrangement uses TRBV27 and TRBJ2-7; D is perhaps TRBD1 (6 bases). This CDR3 is built from 16 residues. Looked up from germline, CDR1 is MNHEY and CDR2 is SMNVEV (reference sequence). The V gene lost 6 bases and the J gene lost 2 bases, with 20 bases spanning the gap. This CDR3 is CASSQLGTKGPYEQYV. CDR3 coding DNA: TGTGCCAGCAGCCAGCTCGGGACAAAGGGTCCCTACGAGCAGTACGTC.

The chain carries TRBV9 and TRBJ1-4; TRBD1 might be the D (6 bases). The germline CDR1 and CDR2 sequences are SGDLS and YYNGEE. With 4 bases removed from V and 5 bases from J, the gap between germline ends came to 15 bases. This CDR3 contains 15 residues. The CDR3 DNA sequence: TGTGCCAGCAGCAGGGGACACTTGGGGAATGAAAAACTGTTTTTT. This gives the protein CASSRGHLGNEKLFF.

The chain's CDR3 is CASSQRRQGHGYTF. DNA of the CDR3: TGTGCCAGCAGCCAAAGGAGACAGGGCCATGGCTACACCTTC. V gene TRBV3-1 (or the pseudogene TRBV3-2) combines with J gene TRBJ1-2, with 7 bases that match TRBD1. The CDR3 covers 14 residues. Germline lookup yields CDR1 LGHDT and CDR2 YNNKEL (reference sequence). J gave up 6 bases and V 2 bases, and 6 bases lay outside the gene matches.

V usage is TRBV6-5 and J usage is TRBJ1-1; TRBD1 agrees at 10 bases. Germline CDR1 reads MNHEY; CDR2 reads SVGAGI. Trimming cost V 4 bases and J 2 bases; bases outside gene matches: 7. This CDR3 is 16 amino acids long. The CDR3: CASSSHRTGGNTEAFF. CDR3 sequence (DNA): TGTGCCAGCAGTTCTCATCGGACAGGGGGAAACACTGAAGCTTTCTTT.

CDR3 nucleotide sequence: TGTGCCAGCAGTTTGACAAACACTGAAGCTTTCTTT. Protein: CASSLTNTEAFF. The J gene is TRBJ1-1, the V gene TRBV28; unclear D gene. V was shortened by 3 bases and J by 2 bases, with 4 bases between the two germline ends. Per germline, CDR1 MDHEN and CDR2 SYDVKM. CDR3 length equals 12 residues.

The chain has TRBV2 and TRBJ1-2; D ambiguous. From germline, CDR1 is SNHLY and CDR2 FYNNEI. The CDR3 has 13 residues. V was cut by 2 bases and J by 7 bases, with 11 bases left in between. The CDR3 DNA reads TGTGCCAGCAGTGAACAAGGTGCGGCTGGCTACACCTTC. Protein: CASSEQGAAGYTF.

This CDR3 is CASSVAGQRYNEQFF. The CDR3 DNA follows: TGTGCCAGCAGCGTAGCCGGACAGCGTTACAATGAGCAGTTCTTC. This sequence joins TRBV9 and TRBJ2-1; D is perhaps TRBD1 (6 bases). Germline V gives CDR1 SGDLS, CDR2 YYNGEE. V lost 0 bases to trimming and J lost 4 bases, with 11 bases between them. This CDR3 spans 15 amino acids.